One sample yielded the 13 T cell receptor beta chains listed below, sequenced in a study of T cell responses to AZD1222 COVID-19 vaccine. Produced via immunoSEQ multiplex PCR; TCRdb's table is partial and in-frame only. The table records 70,000 to 95,000 clones, 80% of them present only once. This material consisted of peripheral blood, taken on day 0 of AZD1222 vaccination. These receptors all stem from an adult in good health.

The J gene is TRBJ2-1, the V gene TRBV5-1; 7 bases agree with TRBD2. The junction had 6 bases not matched to a gene; V was cut back by 3 bases and J by 6 bases. The length of the CDR3 is 14 residues. From germline, CDR1 is SGHRS and CDR2 YFSETQ. The CDR3 DNA sequence: TGCGCCAGCAGCTCGGAGACTAGCTCCAATGAGCAGTTCTTC. Its translation: CASSSETSSNEQFF.

The chain uses TRBV6-1 and TRBJ1-5; TRBD1 aligns across 7 bases. This CDR3 comprises 18 residues. CDR1 and CDR2 from the germline V gene are MNHNS and SASEGT. Trimming at V came to 0 bases and at J to 6 bases, leaving 14 bases not matched to a gene. CDR3 sequence: CASSEAWYKRGRGQPQHF. In DNA form, the CDR3 reads TGTGCCAGCAGTGAAGCGTGGTACAAAAGGGGGCGAGGTCAGCCCCAGCATTTT.

The chain is built from TRBV5-1 and TRBJ1-4, with TRBD1 matching 9 bases. This CDR3 is built from 15 residues. Germline loops: CDR1 SGHRS, CDR2 YFSETQ. The V and J ends lost 4 bases and 8 bases, in that order; junction bases with no gene match: 9. For the CDR3, the DNA is TGCGCCAGCAGCCCCGGGACAGGGTATCGGGAAAAACTGTTTTTT. This encodes CASSPGTGYREKLFF.

CDR3 protein: CASSQAGTSGQETQYF. CDR3 nucleotides: TGTGCCAGCAGCCAAGCCGGGACTAGCGGACAAGAGACCCAGTACTTC. The chain joins TRBV4-2 to TRBJ2-5, with 11 bases identical to TRBD2. Germline CDR1 is LGHNA and CDR2 is YNFKEQ. The J segment lost 2 bases and the V segment lost 1 base, leaving 3 bases of the junction unmatched. This CDR3 is 16 amino acids long.

This chain connects TRBV19 to TRBJ1-1; D not certain. The CDR3 has 16 amino acids. Between the trimmed V and J ends, which lost 5 bases and 1 base, there was a span of 17 bases. Germline loops: CDR1 LNHDA, CDR2 SQIVND (reference sequence). The CDR3 here is CASSPAPATWNTEAFF. The CDR3 coding sequence is TGTGCCAGTAGTCCCGCCCCTGCGACATGGAACACTGAAGCTTTCTTT.

This CDR3 reads CASSGGRRSSGNTIYF. In DNA, the CDR3 is TGTGCCAGCAGTGGAGGACGGCGGAGCTCTGGAAACACCATATATTTT. V usage is TRBV2 and J usage is TRBJ1-3, with no clear D. Looked up from germline, CDR1 is SNHLY and CDR2 is FYNNEI. The V and J ends lost 4 bases and 0 bases respectively, with 13 bases between them. The CDR3 runs 16 residues.

Only one count was recorded for this clone. The rearrangement uses TRBV2 and TRBJ2-3; D perhaps matches TRBD2 (7 bases). The germline V gene encodes CDR1 SNHLY and CDR2 FYNNEI. The CDR3 length is 15 residues. The V end lost 6 bases, the J end lost 6 bases, and 19 bases lay between the germline ends. CDR3: CASRSTSLGADTQYF. CDR3 sequence (DNA): TGTGCCAGCAGATCGACTAGCTTGGGGGCGGATACGCAGTATTTT.

The chain recombines TRBV5-6 with TRBJ2-2; 9 bases are a match to TRBD2. CDR1 is SGHDT and CDR2 is YYEEEE in the germline V gene. With V trimmed by 2 bases and J by 6 bases, 5 bases remained unmatched. This CDR3 contains 15 residues. CDR3 DNA sequence: TGTGCCAGCAGCTTCTTTCGCGGGAGGGCCGGGGAGCTGTTTTTT. This translates into CASSFFRGRAGELFF.

The chain is built from TRBV27 and TRBJ1-1; D gene unclear. Trimming left V 5 bases short and J 0 bases short, with 10 bases between. CDR1 is MNHEY and CDR2 is SMNVEV in the germline V gene (reference sequence). The CDR3 covers 14 residues. The CDR3 reads CASSLSELNTEAFF. DNA of the CDR3: TGTGCCAGCAGTCTCTCCGAGTTGAACACTGAAGCTTTCTTT.

The chain recombines TRBV21-1 with TRBJ2-7; TRBD2 is taken as the D call from the table, unchecked against the DNA. TRBV21-1 represents a pseudogene. The CDR3 is made up of 14 amino acids. CDR3 in DNA: TGTGCCAGCAGCAAAGTACGGGAGGAGGACGAGCAGTACTTC. Protein sequence: CASSKVREEDEQYF.

The chain carries TRBV19 and TRBJ2-7; 15 bases are a match to TRBD2. The germline CDR1 and CDR2 sequences are LNHDA and SQIVND (reference sequence). The J segment lost 6 bases and the V segment lost 5 bases, leaving 2 bases of the junction unmatched. This CDR3 has 14 residues. CDR3 region: CASSGLAGGREQYF. The CDR3 DNA sequence: TGTGCCAGTAGTGGACTAGCGGGAGGGCGCGAGCAGTACTTC. The variable domain in full, with the rest retrieved from reference TRBV19 and TRBJ2-7, is DGGITQSPKYLFRKEGQNVTLSCEQNLNHDAMYWYRQDPGQGLRLIYYSQIVNDFQKGDIAEGYSVSREKKESFPLTVTSAQKNPTAFYLCASSGLAGGREQYFGPGTRLTVT.

This clone was detected a few times. The gene calls are TRBV28 and TRBJ2-3, with unresolved D. The CDR3 contains 13 residues. Germline lookup yields CDR1 MDHEN and CDR2 SYDVKM. The V gene lost 1 base and the J gene lost 2 bases, with 4 bases spanning the gap. The CDR3 region is CASSLSPTDTQYF. The CDR3, as DNA: TGTGCCAGCAGTTTATCGCCCACAGATACGCAGTATTTT.

This rearrangement joins TRBV6-5 to TRBJ2-3, with D uncertain. CDR3 length: 13 amino acids. Trimming stripped 10 bases from V and 3 bases from J, with 14 bases between. Germline V CDR1 and CDR2: MNHEY, SVGAGI. The CDR3 DNA follows: TGTGCCACCCACGTACGACGGACAGATACGCAGTATTTT. Its translation is CATHVRRTDTQYF.